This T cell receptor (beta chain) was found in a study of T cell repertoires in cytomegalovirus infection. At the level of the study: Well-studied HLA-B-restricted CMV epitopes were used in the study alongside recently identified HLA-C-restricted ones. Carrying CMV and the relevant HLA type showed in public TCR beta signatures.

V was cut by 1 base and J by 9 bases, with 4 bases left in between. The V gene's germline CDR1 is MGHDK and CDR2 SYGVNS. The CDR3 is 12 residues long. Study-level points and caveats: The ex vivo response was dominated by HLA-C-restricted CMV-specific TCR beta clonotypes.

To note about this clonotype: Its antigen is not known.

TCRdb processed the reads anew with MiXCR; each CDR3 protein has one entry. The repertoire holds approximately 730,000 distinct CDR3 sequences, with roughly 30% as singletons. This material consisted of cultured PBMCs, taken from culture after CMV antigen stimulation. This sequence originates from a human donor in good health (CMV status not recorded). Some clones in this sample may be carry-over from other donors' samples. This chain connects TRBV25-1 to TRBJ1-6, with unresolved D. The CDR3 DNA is TGTGCCAGCAGTGAATGGGGTTCACCCCTCCACTTT. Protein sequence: CASSEWGSPLHF.